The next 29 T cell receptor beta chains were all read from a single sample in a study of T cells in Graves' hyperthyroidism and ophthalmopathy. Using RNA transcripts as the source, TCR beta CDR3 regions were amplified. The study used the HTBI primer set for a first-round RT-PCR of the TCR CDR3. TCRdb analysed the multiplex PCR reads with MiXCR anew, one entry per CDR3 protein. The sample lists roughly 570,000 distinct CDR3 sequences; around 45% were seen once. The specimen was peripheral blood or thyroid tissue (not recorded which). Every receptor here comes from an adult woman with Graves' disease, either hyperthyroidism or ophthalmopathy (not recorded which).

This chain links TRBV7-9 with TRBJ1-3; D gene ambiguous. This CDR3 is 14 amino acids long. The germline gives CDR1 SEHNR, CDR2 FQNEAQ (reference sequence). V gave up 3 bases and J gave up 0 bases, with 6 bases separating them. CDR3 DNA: TGTGCCAGCAGCTTCGTCTACTCTGGAAACACCATATATTTT. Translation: CASSFVYSGNTIYF. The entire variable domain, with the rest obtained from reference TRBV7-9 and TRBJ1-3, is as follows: DTGVSQNPRHKITKRGQNVTFRCDPISEHNRLYWYRQTLGQGPEFLTYFQNEAQLEKSRLLSDRFSAERPKGSFSTLEIQRTEQGDSAMYLCASSFVYSGNTIYFGEGSWLTVV.

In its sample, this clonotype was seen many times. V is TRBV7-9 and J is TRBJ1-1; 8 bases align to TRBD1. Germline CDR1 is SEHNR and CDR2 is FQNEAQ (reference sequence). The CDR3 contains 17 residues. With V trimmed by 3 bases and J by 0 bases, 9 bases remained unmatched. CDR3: CASSLWTGILMNTEAFF. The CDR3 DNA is TGTGCCAGCAGCTTGTGGACAGGGATCCTTATGAACACTGAAGCTTTCTTT.

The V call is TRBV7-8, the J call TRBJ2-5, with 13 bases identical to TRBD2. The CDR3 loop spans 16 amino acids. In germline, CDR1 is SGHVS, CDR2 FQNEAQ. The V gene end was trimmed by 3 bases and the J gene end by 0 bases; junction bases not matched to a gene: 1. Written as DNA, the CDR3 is TGTGCCAGCAGCTTGGGACTAGCGGGAAACCAAGAGACCCAGTACTTC. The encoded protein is CASSLGLAGNQETQYF. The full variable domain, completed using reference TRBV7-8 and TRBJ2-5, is GAGVSQSPRYKVAKRGQDVALRCDPISGHVSLFWYQQALGQGPEFLTYFQNEAQLDKSGLPSDRFFAERPEGSVSTLKIQRTQQEDSAVYLCASSLGLAGNQETQYFGPGTRLLVL.

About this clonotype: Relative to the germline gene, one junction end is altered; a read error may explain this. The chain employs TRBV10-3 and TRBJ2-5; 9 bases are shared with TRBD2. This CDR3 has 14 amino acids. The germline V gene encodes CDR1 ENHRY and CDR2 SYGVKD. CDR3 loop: CAISAGGRREAQYF. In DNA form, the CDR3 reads TGTGCCATCTCGGCGGGAGGGCGGCGAGAGGCCCAGTACTTC.

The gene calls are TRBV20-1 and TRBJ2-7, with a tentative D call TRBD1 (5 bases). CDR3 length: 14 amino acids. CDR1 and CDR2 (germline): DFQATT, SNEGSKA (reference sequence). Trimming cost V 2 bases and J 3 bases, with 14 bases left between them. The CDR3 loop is CSARTRDTDYEQYF. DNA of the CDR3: TGCAGTGCTAGAACCAGGGATACTGACTACGAGCAGTACTTC.

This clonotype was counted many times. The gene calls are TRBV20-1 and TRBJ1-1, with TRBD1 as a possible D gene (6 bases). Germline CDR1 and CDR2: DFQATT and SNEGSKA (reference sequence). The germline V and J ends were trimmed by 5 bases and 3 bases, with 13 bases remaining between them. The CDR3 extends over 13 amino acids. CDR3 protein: CSADKRQDTEAFF. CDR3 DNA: TGCAGTGCTGACAAACGACAGGACACTGAAGCTTTCTTT.

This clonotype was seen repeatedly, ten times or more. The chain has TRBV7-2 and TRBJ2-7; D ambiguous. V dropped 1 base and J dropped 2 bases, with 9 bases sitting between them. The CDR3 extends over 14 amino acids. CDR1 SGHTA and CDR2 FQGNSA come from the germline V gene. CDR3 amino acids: CASSLDTPPYEQYF. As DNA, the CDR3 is TGTGCCAGCAGCTTAGATACACCCCCCTACGAGCAGTACTTC. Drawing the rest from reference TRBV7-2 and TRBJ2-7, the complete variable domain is GAGVSQSPSNKVTEKGKDVELRCDPISGHTALYWYRQSLGQGLEFLIYFQGNSAPDKSGLPSDRFSAERTGGSVSTLTIQRTQQEDSAVYLCASSLDTPPYEQYFGPGTRLTVT.

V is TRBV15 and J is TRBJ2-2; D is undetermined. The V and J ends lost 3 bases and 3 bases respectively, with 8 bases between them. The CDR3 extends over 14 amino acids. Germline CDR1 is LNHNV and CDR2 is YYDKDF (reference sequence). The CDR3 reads CATSSRAHTGELFF. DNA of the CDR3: TGTGCCACCAGCAGTCGAGCCCACACCGGGGAGCTGTTTTTT.

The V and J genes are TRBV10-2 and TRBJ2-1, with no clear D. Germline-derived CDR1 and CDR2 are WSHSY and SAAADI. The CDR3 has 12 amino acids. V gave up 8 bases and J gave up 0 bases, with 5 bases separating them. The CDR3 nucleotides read TGCGCCAGCTCCCGCTCCTACAATGAGCAGTTCTTC. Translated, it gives CASSRSYNEQFF.

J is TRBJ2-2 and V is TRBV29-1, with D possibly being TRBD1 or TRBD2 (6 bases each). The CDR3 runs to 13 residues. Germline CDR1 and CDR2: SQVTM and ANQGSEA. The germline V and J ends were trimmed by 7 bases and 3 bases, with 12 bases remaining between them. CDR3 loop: CSGRRGDTGELFF. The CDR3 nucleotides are TGCAGCGGGAGAAGGGGGGACACCGGGGAGCTGTTTTTT.

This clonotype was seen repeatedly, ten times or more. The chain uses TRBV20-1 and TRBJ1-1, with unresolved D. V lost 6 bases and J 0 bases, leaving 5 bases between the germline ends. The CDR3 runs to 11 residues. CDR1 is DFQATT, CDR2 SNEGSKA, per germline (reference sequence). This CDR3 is CSAGVNTEAFF. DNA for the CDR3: TGCAGTGCCGGGGTGAACACTGAAGCTTTCTTT.

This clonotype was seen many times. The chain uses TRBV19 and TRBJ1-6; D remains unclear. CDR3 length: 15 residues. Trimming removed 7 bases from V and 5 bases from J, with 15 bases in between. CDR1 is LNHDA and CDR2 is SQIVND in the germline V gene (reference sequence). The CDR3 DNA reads TGTGCCAGTACCCGTCGGGATCTAAATAATTCACCCCTCCACTTT. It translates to CASTRRDLNNSPLHF.

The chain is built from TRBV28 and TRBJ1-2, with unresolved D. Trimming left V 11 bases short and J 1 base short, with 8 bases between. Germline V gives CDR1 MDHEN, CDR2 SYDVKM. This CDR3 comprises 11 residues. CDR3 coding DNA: TGTGCCCTAGGGAGTAACTATGGCTACACCTTC. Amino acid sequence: CALGSNYGYTF.

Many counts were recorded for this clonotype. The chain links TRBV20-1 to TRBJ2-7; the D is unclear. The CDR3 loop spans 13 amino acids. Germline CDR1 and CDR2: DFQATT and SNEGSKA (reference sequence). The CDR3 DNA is TGCAGCGGTACGAAGGGAAGGTCCTACGAGCAGTACTTC. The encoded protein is CSGTKGRSYEQYF.

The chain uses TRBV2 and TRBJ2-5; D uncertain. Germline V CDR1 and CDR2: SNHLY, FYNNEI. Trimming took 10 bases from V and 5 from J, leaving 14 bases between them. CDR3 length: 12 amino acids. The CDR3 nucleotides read TGTGCCACCCGGTGGGAAGGGGAGACCCAGTACTTC. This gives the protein CATRWEGETQYF.

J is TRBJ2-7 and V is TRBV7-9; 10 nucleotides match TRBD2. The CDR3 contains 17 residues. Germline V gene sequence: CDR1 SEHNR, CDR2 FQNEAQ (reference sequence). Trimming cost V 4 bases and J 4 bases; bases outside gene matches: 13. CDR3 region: CASSSGLADTGAYEQYF. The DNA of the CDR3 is TGTGCCAGCAGCTCTGGACTAGCGGACACCGGGGCTTACGAGCAGTACTTC.

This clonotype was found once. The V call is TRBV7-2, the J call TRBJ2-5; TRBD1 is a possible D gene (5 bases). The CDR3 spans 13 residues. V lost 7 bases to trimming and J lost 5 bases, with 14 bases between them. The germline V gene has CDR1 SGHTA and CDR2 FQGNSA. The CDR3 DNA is TGTGCCAGCACCCGACTGGGGCGGGAGACCCAGTACTTC. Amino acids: CASTRLGRETQYF.

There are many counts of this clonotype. Written as DNA, the CDR3 is TGTGCCAGCCAAATTGGGTCTAGCGGATACTCCTACGAGCAGTACTTC. Amino acids: CASQIGSSGYSYEQYF. The rearrangement uses TRBV11-2 and TRBJ2-7, with 7 bases matching TRBD2. The V gene's germline CDR1 is SGHAT and CDR2 FQNNGV. The CDR3 runs to 16 residues. After removal of 8 bases from V and 0 bases from J, the junction contained 13 bases not matched to a gene.

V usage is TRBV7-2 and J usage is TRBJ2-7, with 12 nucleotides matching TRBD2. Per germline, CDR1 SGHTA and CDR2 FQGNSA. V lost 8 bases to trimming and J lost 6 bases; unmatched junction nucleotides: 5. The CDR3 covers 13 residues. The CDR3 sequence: CASASGRAREQYF. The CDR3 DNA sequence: TGTGCCAGCGCTAGCGGGAGGGCCCGCGAGCAGTACTTC.

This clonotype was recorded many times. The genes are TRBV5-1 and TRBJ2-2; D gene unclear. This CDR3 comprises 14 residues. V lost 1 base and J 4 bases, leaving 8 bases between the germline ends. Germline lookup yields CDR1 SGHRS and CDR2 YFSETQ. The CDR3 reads CASSLWSTTGELFF. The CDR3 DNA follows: TGCGCCAGCAGCTTGTGGTCCACCACCGGGGAGCTGTTTTTT.

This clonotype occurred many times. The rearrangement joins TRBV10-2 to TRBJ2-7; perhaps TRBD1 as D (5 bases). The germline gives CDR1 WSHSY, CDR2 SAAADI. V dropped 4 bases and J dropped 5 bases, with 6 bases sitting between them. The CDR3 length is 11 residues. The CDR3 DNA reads TGCGCCAGCAGTGCAGGGAACGAGCAGTACTTC. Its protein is CASSAGNEQYF.

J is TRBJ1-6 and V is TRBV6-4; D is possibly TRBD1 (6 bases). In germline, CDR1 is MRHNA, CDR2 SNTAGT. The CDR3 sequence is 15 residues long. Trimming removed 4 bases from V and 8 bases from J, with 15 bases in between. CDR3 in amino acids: CASSAWGGADSPLHF. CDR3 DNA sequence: TGTGCCAGCAGTGCCTGGGGGGGGGCTGATTCACCCCTCCACTTT.

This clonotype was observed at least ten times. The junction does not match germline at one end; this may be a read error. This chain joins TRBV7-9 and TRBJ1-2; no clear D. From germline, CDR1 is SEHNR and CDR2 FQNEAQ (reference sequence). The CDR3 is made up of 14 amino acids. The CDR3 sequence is CANSLQRGGYGYTF. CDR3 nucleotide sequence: TGTGCCAACAGCTTACAGCGCGGAGGTTATGGCTACACCTTC.

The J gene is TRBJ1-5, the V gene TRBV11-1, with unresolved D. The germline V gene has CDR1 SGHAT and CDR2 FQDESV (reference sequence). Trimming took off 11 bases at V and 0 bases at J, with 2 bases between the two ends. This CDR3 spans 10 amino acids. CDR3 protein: CACSNQPQHF. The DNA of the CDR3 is TGTGCCTGTAGCAATCAGCCCCAGCATTTT.

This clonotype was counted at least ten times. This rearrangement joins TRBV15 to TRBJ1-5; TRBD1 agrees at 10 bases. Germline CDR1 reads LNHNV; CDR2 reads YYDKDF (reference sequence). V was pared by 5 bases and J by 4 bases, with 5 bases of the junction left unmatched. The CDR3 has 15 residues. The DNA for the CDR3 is TGTGCCACCAGCGACAGGGGGCTCGCGAATCAGCCCCAGCATTTT. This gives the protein CATSDRGLANQPQHF.

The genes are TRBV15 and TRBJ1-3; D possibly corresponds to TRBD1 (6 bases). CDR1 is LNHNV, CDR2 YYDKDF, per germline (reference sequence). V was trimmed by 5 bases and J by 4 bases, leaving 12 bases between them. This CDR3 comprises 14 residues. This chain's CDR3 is CATSSQGGGNTIYF. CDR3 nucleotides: TGTGCCACCAGCTCACAGGGTGGCGGAAACACCATATATTTT.

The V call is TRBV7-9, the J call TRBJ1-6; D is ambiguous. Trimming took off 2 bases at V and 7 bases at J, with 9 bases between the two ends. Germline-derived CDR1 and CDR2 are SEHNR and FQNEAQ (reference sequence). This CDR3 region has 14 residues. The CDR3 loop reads CASSLTPANSPLHF. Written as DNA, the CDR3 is TGTGCCAGCAGCTTAACCCCGGCCAATTCACCCCTCCACTTT. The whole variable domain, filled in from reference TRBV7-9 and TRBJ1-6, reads DTGVSQNPRHKITKRGQNVTFRCDPISEHNRLYWYRQTLGQGPEFLTYFQNEAQLEKSRLLSDRFSAERPKGSFSTLEIQRTEQGDSAMYLCASSLTPANSPLHFGNGTRLTVT.

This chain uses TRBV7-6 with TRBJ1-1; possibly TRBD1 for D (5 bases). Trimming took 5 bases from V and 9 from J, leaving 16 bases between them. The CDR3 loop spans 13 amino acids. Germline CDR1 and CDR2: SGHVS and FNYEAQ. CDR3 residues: CASSHGQGDQAFF. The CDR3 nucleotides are TGTGCCAGCAGCCACGGACAAGGCGACCAAGCTTTCTTT.

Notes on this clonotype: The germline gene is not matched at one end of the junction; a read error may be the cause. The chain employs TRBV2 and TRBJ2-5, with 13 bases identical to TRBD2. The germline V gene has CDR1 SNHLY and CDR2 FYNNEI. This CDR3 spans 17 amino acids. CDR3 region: CASSQLAGGPVVQTQCF. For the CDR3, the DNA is TGTGCCAGCAGCCAACTAGCGGGAGGGCCGGTCGTGCAGACCCAGTGCTTC.